Listed here are 15 T cell receptor beta chains from one sample, sequenced in a study of cytomegalovirus exposure and HLA in healthy donors. The PCR contained 60 Vbeta and 13 Jbeta primers. Data came from immunoSEQ multiplex PCR; TCRdb stores just in-frame clones and leaves some out. The table lists 100,000 or so clones, roughly 71% of them singletons. The sample comprised PBMCs. These receptors were obtained from a man aged 40-55 years in good health and CMV-seropositive.

This clone was seen a few times. V usage is TRBV10-1 and J usage is TRBJ1-2, with 8 nucleotides matching TRBD1. With V trimmed by 3 bases and J by 8 bases, 5 bases remained unmatched. Germline lookup yields CDR1 WNHNN and CDR2 SYGVQD (reference sequence). The CDR3 is 13 amino acids. Here the CDR3 reads CASSDPGGYGYTF. CDR3 coding DNA: TGCGCCAGCAGTGACCCAGGGGGCTACGGCTACACCTTC.

This chain connects TRBV4-2 to TRBJ2-1; tentative D call: TRBD2 (5 bases). Per germline, CDR1 LGHNA and CDR2 YNFKEQ. The CDR3 covers 16 residues. Trimming removed 0 bases from V and 2 bases from J, with 11 bases in between. Written as DNA, the CDR3 is TGTGCCAGCAGCCAAGAGCCTAGCTCAGCCTACAATGAGCAGTTCTTC. It encodes CASSQEPSSAYNEQFF.

The rearrangement links TRBV6-5 to TRBJ1-1, with 7 bases aligning to TRBD1. Germline V gives CDR1 MNHEY, CDR2 SVGAGI. Trimming took 5 bases from V and 5 from J; bases not matched to a gene: 5. The CDR3 runs 13 residues. In DNA, the CDR3 is TGTGCCAGCAGTAAGGGGGCAAGGACTGAAGCTTTCTTT. This encodes CASSKGARTEAFF.

The gene calls are TRBV7-2 and TRBJ2-3; D is possibly TRBD2 (5 bases). CDR1 and CDR2 (germline): SGHTA, FQGNSA. The V and J ends lost 2 bases and 6 bases respectively, with 9 bases between them. CDR3 size: 13 residues. The CDR3 DNA is TGTGCCAGCAGCTTACCCGAGCGGGATACGCAGTATTTT. The encoded protein is CASSLPERDTQYF.

This chain links TRBV4-1 with TRBJ1-2; D is perhaps TRBD1 (5 bases). V was cut by 5 bases and J by 4 bases, with 14 bases left in between. In germline, CDR1 is MGHRA, CDR2 YSYEKL. The CDR3 is 14 amino acids. CDR3 nucleotide sequence: TGCGCCAGCAGCTCGGAGGGGTATGGCTATGGCTACACCTTC. Translated: CASSSEGYGYGYTF.

The chain joins TRBV28 to TRBJ2-5, with D tentatively TRBD2 (6 bases). Germline loops: CDR1 MDHEN, CDR2 SYDVKM. There are 17 residues in the CDR3. The V gene lost 5 bases and the J gene lost 2 bases, with 21 bases spanning the gap. The CDR3 DNA is TGTGCCAGCAGTCCCTATCCCCCGGGGGTCCTACAAGAGACCCAGTACTTC. It encodes CASSPYPPGVLQETQYF.

This chain uses TRBV7-9 with TRBJ1-2; 9 nucleotides line up with TRBD1. Germline CDR1 is SEHNR and CDR2 is FQNEAQ (reference sequence). The ends lost 6 bases at V and 4 bases at J; junction bases unmatched: 6. This CDR3 has 14 amino acids. The CDR3, as DNA: TGTGCCAGCAGGTGGACAGGGGATATCTATGGCTACACCTTC. It is translated as CASRWTGDIYGYTF.

This clone has just a few counts. The V call is TRBV13, the J call TRBJ1-2; D call uncertain. There are 13 residues in the CDR3. CDR1 and CDR2 from the germline V gene are PRHDT and FYEKMQ (reference sequence). Trimming pared 4 bases from V and 4 bases from J, leaving 10 bases between. In DNA form, the CDR3 reads TGTGCCAGCAGCTCAACTAAGGTCTATGGCTACACCTTC. Its translation: CASSSTKVYGYTF.

V and J are TRBV5-1 and TRBJ2-5; 8 bases are shared with TRBD1. CDR3 length: 17 amino acids. The germline V gene encodes CDR1 SGHRS and CDR2 YFSETQ. Trimming at V came to 2 bases and at J to 3 bases, leaving 12 bases not matched to a gene. The CDR3 protein is CASSFGSGQGREETQYF. CDR3 nucleotides: TGCGCCAGCAGCTTCGGCTCAGGACAGGGTCGGGAAGAGACCCAGTACTTC.

The chain combines TRBV6-5 with TRBJ1-1; D is unresolved. CDR1 MNHEY and CDR2 SVGAGI come from the germline V gene. V lost 5 bases to trimming and J lost 1 base, with 11 bases between them. This CDR3 has 14 amino acids. DNA for the CDR3: TGTGCCAGCAGTACAAGATCAGGGAACACTGAAGCTTTCTTT. It yields the protein CASSTRSGNTEAFF.

This clone has a single count. This rearrangement joins TRBV7-3 to TRBJ2-3; D gene uncertain. V lost 5 bases, J lost 6 bases, and 12 bases lay in between. CDR3 length: 13 residues. Germline V lookup: CDR1 SGHTA, CDR2 FQGTGA. The CDR3 sequence is CASSRTVWDTQYF. The CDR3 bases are TGTGCCAGCAGCCGCACGGTCTGGGATACGCAGTATTTT.

This clone has a handful of counts. The rearrangement joins TRBV30 to TRBJ1-1, with D hard to call. From germline, CDR1 is GTSNPN and CDR2 SVGIG (reference sequence). The CDR3 is made up of 14 amino acids. The germline V and J ends were trimmed by 5 bases and 1 base, with 14 bases remaining between them. The CDR3, as DNA: TGTGCCTGGGGCGGCGACCCGGGGAACACTGAAGCTTTCTTT. Its protein is CAWGGDPGNTEAFF.

The rearrangement uses TRBV5-4 and TRBJ1-2; D not resolved. Germline V lookup: CDR1 SGHNT, CDR2 YYREEE (reference sequence). The CDR3 totals 13 residues. The V gene lost 4 bases and the J gene lost 8 bases, with 15 bases spanning the gap. CDR3 DNA: TGTGCCAGCAGCCCTAGGGAGGGCCGAGGCTACACCTTC. Amino acids: CASSPREGRGYTF. Variable domain in full (rest from reference TRBV5-4 and TRBJ1-2): ETGVTQSPTHLIKTRGQQVTLRCSSQSGHNTVSWYQQALGQGPQFIFQYYREEENGRGNFPPRFSGLQFPNYSSELNVNALELDDSALYLCASSPREGRGYTFGSGTRLTVV.

The V gene is TRBV5-1, the J gene TRBJ2-1; TRBD2 aligns across 7 bases. Per germline, CDR1 SGHRS and CDR2 YFSETQ. The CDR3 length is 14 residues. Trimming at V came to 2 bases and at J to 9 bases, leaving 8 bases not matched to a gene. The CDR3 nucleotides read TGCGCCAGCAGCTTCGCGACTAGCTCTGGTGAGCAGTTCTTC. Translated, it gives CASSFATSSGEQFF.

For the CDR3, the DNA is TGTGCCAGCAGTGAAACAGTGGGAGGGCCTCTAGACGAGCAGTACTTC. This sequence encodes CASSETVGGPLDEQYF. V usage is TRBV2 and J usage is TRBJ2-7, with 7 bases fitting TRBD2. With V trimmed by 2 bases and J by 5 bases, 12 bases remained unmatched. The germline V gene has CDR1 SNHLY and CDR2 FYNNEI. This CDR3 is 16 amino acids long.